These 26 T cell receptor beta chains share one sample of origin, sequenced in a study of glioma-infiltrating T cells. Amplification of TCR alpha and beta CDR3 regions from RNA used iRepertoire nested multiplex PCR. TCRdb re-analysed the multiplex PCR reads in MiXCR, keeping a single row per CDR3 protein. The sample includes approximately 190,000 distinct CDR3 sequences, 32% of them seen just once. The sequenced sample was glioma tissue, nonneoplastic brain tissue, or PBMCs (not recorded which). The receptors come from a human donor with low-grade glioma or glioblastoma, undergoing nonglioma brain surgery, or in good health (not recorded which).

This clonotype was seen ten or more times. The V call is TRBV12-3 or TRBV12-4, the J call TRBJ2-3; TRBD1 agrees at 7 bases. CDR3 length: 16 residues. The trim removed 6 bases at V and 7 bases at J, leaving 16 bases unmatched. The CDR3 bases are TGTGCCAGCAGCGCCCCGGGGCAGGGGGACGGTTATACGCAGTATTTT. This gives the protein CASSAPGQGDGYTQYF.

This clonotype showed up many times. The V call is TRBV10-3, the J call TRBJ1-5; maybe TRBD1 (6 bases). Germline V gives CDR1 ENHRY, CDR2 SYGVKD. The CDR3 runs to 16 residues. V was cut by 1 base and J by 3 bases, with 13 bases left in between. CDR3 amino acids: CAISEFPGDNNQPQHF. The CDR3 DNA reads TGTGCCATCAGTGAGTTCCCAGGGGATAACAATCAGCCCCAGCATTTT.

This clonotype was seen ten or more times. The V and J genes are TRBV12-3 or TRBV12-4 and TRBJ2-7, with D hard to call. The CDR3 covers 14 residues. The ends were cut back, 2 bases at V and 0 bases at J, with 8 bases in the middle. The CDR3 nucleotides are TGTGCCAGCAGTTTACGGCGGAGCTCCTACGAGCAGTACTTC. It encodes CASSLRRSSYEQYF.

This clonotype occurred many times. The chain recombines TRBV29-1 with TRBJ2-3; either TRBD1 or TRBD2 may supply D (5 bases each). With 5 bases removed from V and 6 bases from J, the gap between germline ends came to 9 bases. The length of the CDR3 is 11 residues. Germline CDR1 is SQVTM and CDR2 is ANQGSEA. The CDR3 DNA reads TGCAGCGTTACCGAGGGGGATACGCAGTATTTT. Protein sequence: CSVTEGDTQYF.

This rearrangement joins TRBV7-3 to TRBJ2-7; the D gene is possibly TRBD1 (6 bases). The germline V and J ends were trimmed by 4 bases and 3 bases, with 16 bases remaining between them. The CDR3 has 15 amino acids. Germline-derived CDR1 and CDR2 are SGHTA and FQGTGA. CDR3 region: CASSSQTGHIYEQYF. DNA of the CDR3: TGTGCCAGCAGCTCCCAGACGGGACACATCTACGAGCAGTACTTC.

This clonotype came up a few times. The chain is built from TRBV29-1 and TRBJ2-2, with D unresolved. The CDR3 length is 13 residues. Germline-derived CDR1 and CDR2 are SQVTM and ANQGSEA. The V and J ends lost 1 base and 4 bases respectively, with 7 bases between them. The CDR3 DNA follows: TGCAGCGTTGAAGCGGGTGCCACCGGGGAGCTGTTTTTT. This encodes CSVEAGATGELFF.

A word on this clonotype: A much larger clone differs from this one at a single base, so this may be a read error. In nucleotides, the CDR3 is TGTGCCAGCAGTGATCCGGAAAGCTACAATGAGCAGTTCTTC. Its translation: CASSDPESYNEQFF. J is TRBJ2-1 and V is TRBV2; D gene uncertain. The CDR3 covers 14 residues. V shed 3 bases and J shed 3 bases, with 9 bases lying between them. Germline V gene lookup returns CDR1 SNHLY and CDR2 FYNNEI. The full variable domain, its missing parts supplied by reference TRBV2 and TRBJ2-1, is EPEVTQTPSHQVTQMGQEVILRCVPISNHLYFYWYRQILGQKVEFLVSFYNNEISEKSEIFDDQFSVERPDGSNFTLKIRSTKLEDSAMYFCASSDPESYNEQFFGPGTRLTVL.

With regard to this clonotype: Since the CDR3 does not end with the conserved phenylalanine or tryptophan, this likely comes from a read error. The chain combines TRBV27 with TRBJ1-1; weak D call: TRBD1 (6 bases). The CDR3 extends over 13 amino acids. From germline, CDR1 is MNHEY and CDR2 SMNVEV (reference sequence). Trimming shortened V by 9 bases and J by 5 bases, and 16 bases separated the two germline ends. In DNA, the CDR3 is TGTGCCAGTACGGACAGAGGGAAAACTGAAGCTTTCCTT. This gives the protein CASTDRGKTEAFL.

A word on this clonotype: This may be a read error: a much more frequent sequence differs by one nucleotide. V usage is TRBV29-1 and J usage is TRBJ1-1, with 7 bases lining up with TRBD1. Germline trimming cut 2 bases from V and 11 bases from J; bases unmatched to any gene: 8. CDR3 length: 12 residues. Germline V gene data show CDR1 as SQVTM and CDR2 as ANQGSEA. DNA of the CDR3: TGCAGCGTTGAAACGCGGGGACAGTTGGCTTTCTTT. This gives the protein CSVETRGQLAFF.

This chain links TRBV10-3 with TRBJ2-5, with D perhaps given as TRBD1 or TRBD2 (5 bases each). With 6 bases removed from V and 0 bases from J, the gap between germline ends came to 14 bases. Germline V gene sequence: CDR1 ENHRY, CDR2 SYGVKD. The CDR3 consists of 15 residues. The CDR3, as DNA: TGTGCCATCAGCCCCCGGGACGGCTACCAAGAGACCCAGTACTTC. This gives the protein CAISPRDGYQETQYF.

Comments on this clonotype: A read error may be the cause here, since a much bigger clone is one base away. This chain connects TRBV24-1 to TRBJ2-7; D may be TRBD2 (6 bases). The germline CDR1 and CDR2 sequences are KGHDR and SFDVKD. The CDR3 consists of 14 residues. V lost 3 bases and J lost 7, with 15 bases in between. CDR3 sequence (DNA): TGTGCCACCAGTGATAGCGGGTCCTACAATGAGCAGTACTTC. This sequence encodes CATSDSGSYNEQYF.

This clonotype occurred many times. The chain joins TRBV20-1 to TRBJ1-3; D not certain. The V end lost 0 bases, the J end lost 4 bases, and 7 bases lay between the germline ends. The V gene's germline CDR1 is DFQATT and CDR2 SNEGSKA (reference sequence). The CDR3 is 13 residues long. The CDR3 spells CSARENLGNTIYF. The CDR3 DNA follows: TGCAGTGCTAGAGAGAATCTCGGAAACACCATATATTTT.

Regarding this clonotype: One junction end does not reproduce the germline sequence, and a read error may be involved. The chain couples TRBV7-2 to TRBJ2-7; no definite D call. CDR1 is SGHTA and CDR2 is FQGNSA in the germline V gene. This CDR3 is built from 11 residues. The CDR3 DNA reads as TGTGCCCGCAGGACCGTGGACGAGCAGTACTTC. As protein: CARRTVDEQYF.

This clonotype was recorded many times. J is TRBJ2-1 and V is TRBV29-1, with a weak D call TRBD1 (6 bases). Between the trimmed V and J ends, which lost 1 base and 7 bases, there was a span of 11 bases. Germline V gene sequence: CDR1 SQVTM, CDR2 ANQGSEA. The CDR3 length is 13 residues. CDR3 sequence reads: CSVEGQGMNEQFF. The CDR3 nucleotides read TGCAGCGTTGAAGGGCAGGGGATGAATGAGCAGTTCTTC.

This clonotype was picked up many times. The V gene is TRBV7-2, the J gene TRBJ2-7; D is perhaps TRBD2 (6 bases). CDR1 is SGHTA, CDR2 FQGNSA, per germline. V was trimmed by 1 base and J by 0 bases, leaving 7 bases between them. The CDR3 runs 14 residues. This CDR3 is CASSLDGSSYEQYF. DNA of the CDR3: TGTGCCAGCAGCTTAGACGGGAGCTCCTACGAGCAGTACTTC. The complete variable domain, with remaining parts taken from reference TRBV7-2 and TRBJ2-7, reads GAGVSQSPSNKVTEKGKDVELRCDPISGHTALYWYRQSLGQGLEFLIYFQGNSAPDKSGLPSDRFSAERTGGSVSTLTIQRTQQEDSAVYLCASSLDGSSYEQYFGPGTRLTVT.

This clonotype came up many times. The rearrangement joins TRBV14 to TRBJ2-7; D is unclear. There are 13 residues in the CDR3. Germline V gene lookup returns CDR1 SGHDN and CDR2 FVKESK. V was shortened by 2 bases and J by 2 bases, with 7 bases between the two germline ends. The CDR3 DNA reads TGTGCCAGCAGCCAATCCCGAGCCTACGAGCAGTACTTC. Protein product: CASSQSRAYEQYF. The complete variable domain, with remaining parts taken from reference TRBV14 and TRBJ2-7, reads EAGVTQFPSHSVIEKGQTVTLRCDPISGHDNLYWYRRVMGKEIKFLLHFVKESKQDESGMPNNRFLAERTGGTYSTLKVQPAELEDSGVYFCASSQSRAYEQYFGPGTRLTVT.

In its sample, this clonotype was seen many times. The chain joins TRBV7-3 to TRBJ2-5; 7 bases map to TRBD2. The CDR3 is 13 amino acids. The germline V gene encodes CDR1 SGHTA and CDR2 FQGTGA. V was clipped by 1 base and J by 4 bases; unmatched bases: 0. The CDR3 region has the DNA TGTGCCAGCAGCTTAAGGGAGGGAGAGACCCAGTACTTC. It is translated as CASSLREGETQYF. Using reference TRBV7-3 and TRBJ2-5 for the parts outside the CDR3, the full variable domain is GAGVSQTPSNKVTEKGKYVELRCDPISGHTALYWYRQSLGQGPEFLIYFQGTGAADDSGLPNDRFFAVRPEGSVSTLKIQRTERGDSAVYLCASSLREGETQYFGPGTRLLVL.

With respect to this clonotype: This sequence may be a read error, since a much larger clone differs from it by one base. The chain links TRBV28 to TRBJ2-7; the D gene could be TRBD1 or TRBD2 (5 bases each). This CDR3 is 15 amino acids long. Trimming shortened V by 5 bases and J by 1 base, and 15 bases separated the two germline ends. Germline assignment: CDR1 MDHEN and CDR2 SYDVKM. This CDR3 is CASSVAGTDSYEQYF. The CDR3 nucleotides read TGTGCCAGCAGTGTCGCAGGGACGGATTCCTACGAGCAGTACTTC.

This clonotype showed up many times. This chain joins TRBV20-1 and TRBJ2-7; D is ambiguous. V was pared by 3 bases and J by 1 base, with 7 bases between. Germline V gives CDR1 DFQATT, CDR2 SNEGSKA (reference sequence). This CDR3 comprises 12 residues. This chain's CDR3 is CSARDQSYEQYF. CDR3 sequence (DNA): TGCAGTGCTAGGGACCAGTCCTACGAGCAGTACTTC.

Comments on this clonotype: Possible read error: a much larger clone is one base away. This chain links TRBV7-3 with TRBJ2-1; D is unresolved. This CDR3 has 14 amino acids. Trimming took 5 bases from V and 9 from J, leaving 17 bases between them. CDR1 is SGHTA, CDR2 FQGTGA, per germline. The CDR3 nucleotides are TGTGCCAGCAGCCTACTGCCGGGTCGACGTGAGCAGTTCTTC. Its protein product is CASSLLPGRREQFF.

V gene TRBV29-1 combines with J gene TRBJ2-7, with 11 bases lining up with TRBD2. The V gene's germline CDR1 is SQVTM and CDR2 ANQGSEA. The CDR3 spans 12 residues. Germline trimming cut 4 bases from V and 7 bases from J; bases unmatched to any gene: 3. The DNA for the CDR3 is TGCAGCGTTGTACTAGCGGGAGTTGAGCAGTACTTC. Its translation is CSVVLAGVEQYF.

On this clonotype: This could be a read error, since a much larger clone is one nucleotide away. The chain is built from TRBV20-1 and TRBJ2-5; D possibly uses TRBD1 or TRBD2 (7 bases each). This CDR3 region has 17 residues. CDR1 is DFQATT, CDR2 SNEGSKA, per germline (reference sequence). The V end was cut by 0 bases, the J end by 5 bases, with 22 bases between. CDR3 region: CSARENEGAGGGETQYF. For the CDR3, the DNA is TGCAGTGCTAGAGAAAATGAAGGGGCAGGGGGGGGGGAGACCCAGTACTTC.

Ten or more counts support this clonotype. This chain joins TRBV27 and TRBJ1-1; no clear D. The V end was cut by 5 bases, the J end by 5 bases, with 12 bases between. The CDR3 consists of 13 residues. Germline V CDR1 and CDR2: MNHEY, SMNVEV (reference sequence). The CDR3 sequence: CASSLLVGTEAFF. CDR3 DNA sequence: TGTGCCAGCAGTCTCCTGGTCGGAACTGAAGCTTTCTTT.

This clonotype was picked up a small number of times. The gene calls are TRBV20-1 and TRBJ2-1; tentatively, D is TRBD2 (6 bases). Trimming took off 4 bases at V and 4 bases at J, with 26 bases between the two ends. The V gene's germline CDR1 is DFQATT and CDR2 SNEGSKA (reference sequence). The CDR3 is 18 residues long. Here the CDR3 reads CSAKGIKNGASVYNEQFF. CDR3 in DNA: TGCAGTGCTAAGGGAATAAAAAACGGGGCTAGCGTTTACAATGAGCAGTTCTTC.

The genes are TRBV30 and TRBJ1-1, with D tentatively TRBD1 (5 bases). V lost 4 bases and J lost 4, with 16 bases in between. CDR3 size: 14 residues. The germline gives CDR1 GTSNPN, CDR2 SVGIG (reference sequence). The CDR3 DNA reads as TGTGCCTGGAATTTCCGGGGGGGTGGCACTGAAGCTTTCTTT. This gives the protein CAWNFRGGGTEAFF.

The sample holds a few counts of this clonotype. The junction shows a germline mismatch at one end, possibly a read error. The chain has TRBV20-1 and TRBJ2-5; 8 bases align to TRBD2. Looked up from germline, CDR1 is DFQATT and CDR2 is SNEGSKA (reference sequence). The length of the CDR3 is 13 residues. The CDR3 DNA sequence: TGCAATGCTCTCGGGGGGGCCTCCGAGACCCAGTACTTC. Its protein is CNALGGASETQYF.